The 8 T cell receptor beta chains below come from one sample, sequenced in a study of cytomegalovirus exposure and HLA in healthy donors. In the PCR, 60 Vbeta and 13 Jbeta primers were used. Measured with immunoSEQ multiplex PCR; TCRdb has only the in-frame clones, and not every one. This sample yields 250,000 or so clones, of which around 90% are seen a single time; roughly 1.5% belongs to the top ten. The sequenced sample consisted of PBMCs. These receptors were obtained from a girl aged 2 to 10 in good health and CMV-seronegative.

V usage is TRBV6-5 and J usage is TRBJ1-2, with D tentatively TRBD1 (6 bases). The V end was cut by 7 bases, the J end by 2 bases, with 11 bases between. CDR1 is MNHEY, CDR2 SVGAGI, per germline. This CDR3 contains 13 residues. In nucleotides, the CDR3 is TGTGCCAGCACTCGGACAGCGAACTATGGCTACACCTTC. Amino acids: CASTRTANYGYTF.

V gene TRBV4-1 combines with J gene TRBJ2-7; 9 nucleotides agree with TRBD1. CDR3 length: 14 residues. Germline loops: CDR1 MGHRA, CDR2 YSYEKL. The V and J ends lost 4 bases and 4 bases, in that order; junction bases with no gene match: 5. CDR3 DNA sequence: TGCGCCAGCAGCCCCCGACAGGGGGGATACGAGCAGTACTTC. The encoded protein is CASSPRQGGYEQYF.

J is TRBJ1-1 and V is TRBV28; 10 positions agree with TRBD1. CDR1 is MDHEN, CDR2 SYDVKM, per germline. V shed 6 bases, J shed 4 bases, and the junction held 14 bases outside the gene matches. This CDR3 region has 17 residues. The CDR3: CASSRPRPGQGLTEAFF. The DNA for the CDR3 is TGTGCCAGCAGCCGACCGAGACCGGGACAGGGGCTCACTGAAGCTTTCTTT.

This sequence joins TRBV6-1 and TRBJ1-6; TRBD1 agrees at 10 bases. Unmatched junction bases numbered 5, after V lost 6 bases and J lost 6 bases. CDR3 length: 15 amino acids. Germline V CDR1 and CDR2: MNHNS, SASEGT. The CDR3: CASRPGQGSNSPLHF. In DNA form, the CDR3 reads TGTGCCAGCAGACCGGGACAGGGGAGTAATTCACCCCTCCACTTT.

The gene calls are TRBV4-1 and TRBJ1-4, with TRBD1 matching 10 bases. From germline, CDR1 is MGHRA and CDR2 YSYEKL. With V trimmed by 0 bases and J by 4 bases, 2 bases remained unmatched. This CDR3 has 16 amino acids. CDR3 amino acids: CASSQDGQGVNEKLFF. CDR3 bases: TGCGCCAGCAGCCAAGACGGACAGGGGGTTAATGAAAAACTGTTTTTT.

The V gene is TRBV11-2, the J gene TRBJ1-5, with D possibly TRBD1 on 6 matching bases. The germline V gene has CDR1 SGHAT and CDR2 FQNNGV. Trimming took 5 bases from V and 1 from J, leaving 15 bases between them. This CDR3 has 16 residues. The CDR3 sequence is CASSPKTGGSNQPQHF. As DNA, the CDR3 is TGTGCCAGCAGCCCGAAGACAGGAGGCAGCAATCAGCCCCAGCATTTT.

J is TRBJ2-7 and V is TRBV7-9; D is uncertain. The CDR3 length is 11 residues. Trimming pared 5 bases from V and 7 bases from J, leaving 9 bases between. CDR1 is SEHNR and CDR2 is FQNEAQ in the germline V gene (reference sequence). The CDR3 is CASSPSYEQYF. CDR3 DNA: TGTGCCAGCAGCCCCTCGTATGAGCAGTACTTC.

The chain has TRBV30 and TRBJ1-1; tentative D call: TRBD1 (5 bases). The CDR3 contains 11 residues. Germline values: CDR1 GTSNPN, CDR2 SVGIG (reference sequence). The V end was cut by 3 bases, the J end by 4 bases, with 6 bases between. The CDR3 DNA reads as TGTGCCTGGAGGGGGGGCACTGAAGCTTTCTTT. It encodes CAWRGGTEAFF.